Following are 20 T cell receptor beta chains from one sample sequenced in a study of blood T cell repertoires in COVID-19. Profiling relied on immunoSEQ multiplex PCR, and the TCRdb table lists in-frame clones only, not all of them. The sample includes 130,000 or so clones, about 70% of them seen just once. The sample consisted of peripheral blood. The receptors originated from a woman in her 70s with acute or convalescent COVID-19.

This sequence joins TRBV18 and TRBJ2-7, with TRBD1 as a possible D gene (6 bases). V was pared by 4 bases and J by 3 bases, with 19 bases between. Germline V gene lookup returns CDR1 KGHSH and CDR2 LQKENI. CDR3 length equals 16 residues. The CDR3 sequence: CASSLGPTGDGYEQYF. CDR3 nucleotide sequence: TGTGCCAGCTCACTAGGTCCGACAGGCGACGGCTACGAGCAGTACTTC.

The rearrangement links TRBV3-1 (or the pseudogene TRBV3-2) to TRBJ1-4; D is unresolved. V dropped 2 bases and J dropped 5 bases, with 9 bases sitting between them. Germline values: CDR1 LGHDT, CDR2 YNNKEL (reference sequence). This CDR3 is built from 14 residues. The CDR3 nucleotides read TGTGCCAGCAGCCAACACGGAGCGAATGAAAAACTGTTTTTT. Translating gives CASSQHGANEKLFF.

This chain links TRBV5-4 with TRBJ2-3; 11 nucleotides match TRBD2. V lost 3 bases, J lost 1 base, and 1 base stayed unmatched. The CDR3 is 15 amino acids. CDR1 and CDR2 from the germline V gene are SGHNT and YYREEE (reference sequence). The CDR3 nucleotides read TGTGCCAGCAGCTCGACTAGCGGGGGCACAGATACGCAGTATTTT. Translation gives CASSSTSGGTDTQYF.

V is TRBV6-6 and J is TRBJ1-4, with 9 bases matching TRBD1. Germline CDR1 is MNHNY and CDR2 is SVGAGI (reference sequence). CDR3 length: 15 amino acids. Trimming removed 0 bases from V and 5 bases from J; junction bases left unmatched: 1. As DNA, the CDR3 is TGTGCCAGCAGTTACTCAGACAGGGGGAATGAAAAACTGTTTTTT. Its translation: CASSYSDRGNEKLFF.

V and J are TRBV11-2 and TRBJ1-2; 9 bases map to TRBD1. This CDR3 contains 13 residues. In germline, CDR1 is SGHAT, CDR2 FQNNGV. With 3 bases clipped from V and 5 bases from J, the junction kept 1 base outside the gene matches. CDR3 sequence: CASSLGQGYGYTF. DNA of the CDR3: TGTGCCAGCAGCTTGGGACAGGGATATGGCTACACCTTC.

The chain combines TRBV7-8 with TRBJ2-4; 8 bases line up with TRBD1. There are 15 residues in the CDR3. Germline loops: CDR1 SGHVS, CDR2 FQNEAQ. Trimming took 10 bases from V and 0 from J; bases not matched to a gene: 8. DNA of the CDR3: TGTGCCACTTCCGGGACAGGATCAGCCAAAAACATTCAGTACTTC. The encoded protein is CATSGTGSAKNIQYF.

V and J are TRBV18 and TRBJ1-1; TRBD1 aligns across 7 bases. CDR1 and CDR2 (germline): KGHSH, LQKENI. The V and J ends lost 4 bases and 6 bases, in that order; junction bases with no gene match: 5. The CDR3 sequence is 13 residues long. The CDR3 DNA reads TGTGCCAGCTCACTAGACAGGGTCGCTGAAGCTTTCTTT. Encoded protein: CASSLDRVAEAFF.

This clone was seen more than once but under ten times. The chain combines TRBV5-4 with TRBJ1-6; 7 bases are shared with TRBD1. The ends lost 7 bases at V and 4 bases at J; junction bases unmatched: 11. Germline values: CDR1 SGHNT, CDR2 YYREEE (reference sequence). CDR3 size: 16 residues. The CDR3 sequence: CASQTGAGGYNSPLHF. Written as DNA, the CDR3 is TGTGCCAGCCAAACAGGGGCTGGGGGATATAATTCACCCCTCCACTTT.

The DNA of the CDR3 is TGTGCCAGCAGCCCCAGAGGGGGACCGACCTCCAATGAGCAGTTCTTC. Translation gives CASSPRGGPTSNEQFF. The V and J genes are TRBV21-1 and TRBJ2-1; TRBD1 is taken as the D call from the table, unchecked against the DNA. TRBV21-1 is a documented pseudogene. This CDR3 is 16 amino acids long.

In this sample, this clone turned up a few times. The V and J genes are TRBV6-6 and TRBJ2-1, with 7 bases identical to TRBD2. V was pared by 7 bases and J by 8 bases, with 2 bases of the junction left unmatched. CDR1 MNHNY and CDR2 SVGAGI come from the germline V gene (reference sequence). This CDR3 contains 11 residues. CDR3 loop: CASTRGDEQFF. The CDR3 DNA follows: TGTGCCAGCACCCGGGGGGATGAGCAGTTCTTC.

V usage is TRBV24-1 and J usage is TRBJ2-3; D unresolved. The CDR3 sequence is 13 residues long. Germline V gene sequence: CDR1 KGHDR, CDR2 SFDVKD. V shed 3 bases and J shed 8 bases, with 11 bases lying between them. The CDR3 is CATSDAQVVTQYF. CDR3 nucleotides: TGTGCCACCAGTGATGCCCAAGTAGTTACGCAGTATTTT.

CDR3 DNA sequence: TGTGCCAGCAGCTCAGCGATAGAGACCCAGTACTTC. Translation: CASSSAIETQYF. J is TRBJ2-5 and V is TRBV3-1 (or the pseudogene TRBV3-2); unclear D gene. V lost 5 bases and J 4 bases, leaving 8 bases between the germline ends. This CDR3 has 12 residues. Germline V gives CDR1 LGHDT, CDR2 YNNKEL (reference sequence).

V gene TRBV5-1 combines with J gene TRBJ2-5, with 11 bases aligning to TRBD2. V dropped 1 base and J dropped 4; count of bases not matched to a gene: 21. The length of the CDR3 is 21 residues. The V gene's germline CDR1 is SGHRS and CDR2 YFSETQ. The CDR3, as DNA: TGCGCCAGCAGCTTGAGTAGCCCCGGCCCAAATAGCGGGGGGGCTCGAGAGACCCAGTACTTC. Protein: CASSLSSPGPNSGGARETQYF.

This chain connects TRBV7-7 to TRBJ2-7, with 7 bases fitting TRBD1. V lost 0 bases and J lost 7; bases outside the gene matches: 3. The CDR3 contains 13 residues. The germline V gene encodes CDR1 SSHAT and CDR2 FNYEAQ (reference sequence). CDR3 sequence: CASSLAGTAEQYF. The CDR3 DNA reads TGTGCCAGCAGCTTAGCGGGGACAGCGGAGCAGTACTTC.

This clone was seen a few times. The V call is TRBV5-1, the J call TRBJ2-5; tentatively, D is TRBD2 (6 bases). The ends were cut back, 2 bases at V and 3 bases at J, with 8 bases in the middle. Per the germline V gene, CDR1 is SGHRS and CDR2 is YFSETQ. CDR3 size: 13 residues. CDR3 sequence: CASSFPGEETQYF. CDR3 nucleotides: TGCGCCAGCAGCTTTCCGGGGGAAGAGACCCAGTACTTC.

This clone appeared once. This sequence joins TRBV2 and TRBJ1-3; 8 nucleotides agree with TRBD1. CDR3 length: 14 amino acids. The junction had 3 bases not matched to a gene; V was cut back by 5 bases and J by 3 bases. The germline V gene encodes CDR1 SNHLY and CDR2 FYNNEI. The CDR3 nucleotides are TGTGCCAGCAGTTTGGACAGGGTTGGAAACACCATATATTTT. Its translation is CASSLDRVGNTIYF.

In this sample, this clone turned up a few times. The chain links TRBV18 to TRBJ1-2, with 11 bases fitting TRBD1. With V trimmed by 1 base and J by 3 bases, 10 bases remained unmatched. This CDR3 region has 18 residues. Looked up from germline, CDR1 is KGHSH and CDR2 is LQKENI. CDR3: CASSPRSRTGGAHYGYTF. As DNA, the CDR3 is TGTGCCAGCTCACCACGATCTCGGACAGGGGGCGCCCACTATGGCTACACCTTC.

To note about this clone: Other DNA sequences in this sample translate to the same CDR3. The gene calls are TRBV27 and TRBJ2-7, with 8 bases lining up with TRBD1. J was trimmed by 3 bases and V by 6 bases; bases with no gene match: 4. The CDR3 has 13 residues. Germline-derived CDR1 and CDR2 are MNHEY and SMNVEV (reference sequence). CDR3 sequence: CASSRTGGYEQYF. CDR3 in DNA: TGTGCCAGCAGCCGAACAGGGGGCTACGAGCAGTACTTC.

DNA of the CDR3: TGTGCCAGCAGCTTGCAGGTCAGGTATGGCTACACCTTC. It specifies CASSLQVRYGYTF. The chain joins TRBV12-3 or TRBV12-4 to TRBJ1-2; D not resolved. The length of the CDR3 is 13 residues. V was trimmed by 6 bases and J by 5 bases, leaving 13 bases between them.

The CDR3 DNA follows: TGTGCCTGGAGTGTGTTCGGGACAGCGAACACTGAAGCTTTCTTT. This encodes CAWSVFGTANTEAFF. The rearrangement joins TRBV30 to TRBJ1-1; 7 bases are a match to TRBD1. This CDR3 spans 15 amino acids. After removal of 0 bases from V and 1 base from J, the junction contained 5 bases not matched to a gene. Germline loops: CDR1 GTSNPN, CDR2 SVGIG (reference sequence). Looking up the rest from reference TRBV30 and TRBJ1-1 gives the full variable domain: SQTIHQWPATLVQPVGSPLSLECTVEGTSNPNLYWYRQAAGRGLQLLFYSVGIGQISSEVPQNLSASRPQDRQFILSSKKLLLSDSGFYLCAWSVFGTANTEAFFGQGTRLTVV.